This T cell receptor beta chain came from a study of cytomegalovirus exposure and HLA in healthy donors (dated by TCRdb to 2015 to 2018). As for the study more broadly: According to an earlier analysis of several hundred of the donors, about 190 million T cells yielded some 110 million unique TCR beta sequences and about 280 Gb of sequence data. The study was designed to test whether signatures of past pathogen exposure could be identified by cataloging public T cell receptors. Rather than using new phenotypic data, the later analysis identified candidate immune exposures from TCR beta sequences and from how often those sequences occurred across donors. An earlier analysis of some 500 of the donors used high-throughput TCR beta sequencing to judge whether each TCR beta V gene segment behaved as functional or pseudogenic. Class I and class II HLA loci were covered by the typing at four-digit resolution. Because of strong linkage in the cohort, a handful of DR-DQ haplotypes were treated as single units for association and clustering. In addition to the first cohort of approximately 670 subjects, a separate validation cohort of 130 or so different subjects was used. Of the approximately 400 genotyped donors, about 80% fell in the genetic ancestry cluster associated with self-reported Caucasian donors. Roughly 300 gigabases of sequencing data and approximately 93 million unique TCR sequences were included in an early release covering about 700 HLA-typed donors. Across 300 to 500 genotyped donors of the cohort, an average of approximately 240,000 unique TCR beta nucleotide sequences per donor were sequenced, and around 20% of those sequences were non-productive. The study used immunosequencing to profile the T cell repertoires of approximately 630 subjects and linked those repertoires to cytomegalovirus serostatus. In a later genetic analysis, genome-wide SNP genotypes for about three fifths of the roughly 670 donors were used, and that subset was treated as a discovery cohort. To predict cytomegalovirus infection status, the study combined high-throughput TCR immunosequencing, statistical association of individual TCRs with disease status, and machine learning. To study patterns of TCR occurrence, a later analysis re-analyzed previously published TCR beta repertoires from several hundred donors and added high-resolution HLA genotyping. Every discovery cohort repertoire had been produced on one sequencing platform. Typing coverage varied by locus: roughly 620-640 donors for A, B, C, DRB1 and DQB1; more than 500 for DQA1; 600 to 610 for DPA1; 450 to 480 for DPB1. Donor age, sex, ethnicity and CMV serostatus were collected together with the repertoire data.

Library preparation employed the immunoSEQ multiplex PCR assay. For the multiplex PCR, a mixture combining 60 forward primers for TCR Vbeta segments and 13 reverse primers for TCR Jbeta segments was used. A multiplex PCR assay on genomic DNA amplified the CDR3 region of rearranged TCR beta genes. The amplified TCR beta libraries were sequenced on the Illumina HiSeq System as 87-base-pair reads. The source study handled its data this way. Across the 640 or so repertoires, a later analysis counted tens of millions of unique TCR beta chains, approximately 12 million of which were shared by at least two donors. Raw reads were error-corrected and collapsed into unique sequences by a nearest-neighbor algorithm in which closely related sequences were merged to remove PCR and sequencing errors. CDR3 sequences were aligned to IMGT reference sequences to assign V, D and J gene segments. Each retained sequence needed at least a six-nucleotide match to both a V gene segment and a J gene segment. A rearrangement counted as productive if the CDR3 had no stop codons and remained in frame with V and J, and every other rearrangement counted as non-productive. Following IMGT convention, CDR3 was defined as the stretch from the second conserved V-encoded cysteine to the conserved J-encoded phenylalanine. In an earlier analysis of more than 550 of the donors, sequences lacking an unambiguous match to a single V gene segment were excluded. An earlier analysis of some 500 of the donors classified V segments as functional when productive rearrangements were above 56.7% and as segregating when the standard deviation between donors was above 5%. A statistical classification framework was built for diagnosing cytomegalovirus status from the catalog of TCR beta chain sequences. V and J gene assignment, in a later analysis, came from comparing TCR nucleotide sequences with IMGT/GENE-DB human TR gene sequences. In a later analysis, CDR3 sequences and most-parsimonious VDJ recombination scenarios were assigned using the TCRdist pipeline. A later analysis defined each TCR beta chain by its CDR3 amino acid sequence plus V-gene family, and excluded reads lacking a unique V-gene family. A later analysis removed roughly 590 highly shared, low-generation-probability nucleotide sequences to deal with suspected cross-contamination and a sequencing artifact. In a later analysis, a clonal expansion index was calculated for each public chain from normalized within-repertoire ranks of inferred template counts. In a later analysis, generation probabilities were computed with a VDJ recombination model fitted to out-of-frame rearrangements, and the resulting probabilities were checked against IGoR. A later analysis scored TCR-TCR, TCR-HLA and TCR-CMV co-occurrence with hypergeometric tests, applying a repertoire-size bias correction to TCR pairs. To estimate false discovery rates, a later analysis permuted the HLA or CMV assignments 20 times. In a later analysis, co-occurring TCRs were grouped using DBSCAN, and TCRdist sequence similarity was added for clustering within HLA-allele-positive subsets. For co-occurrence clustering, repertoires with fewer than 30,000 or more than 120,000 public chains were excluded, along with roughly five repertoires with anomalous nucleotide sharing. TCRdb limited this immuneACCESS table to in-frame rearrangements with V and J called. A share of clones is missing; checked studies link under half to unresolved V genes, and the rest is unexplained. Clone size and V and J calls were adopted from that table, with D and trimming inferred from the DNA. The sample yields 120,000 or so clones; less than 80% were counted once. Jointly, the top ten make up roughly 11% of the sample.

Concerning this clone: Its binding antigen is unknown. No much larger clonotype is one base removed from it; base qualities were not supplied.

The full study reports these points: Some IMGT-functional V segments, including TRBV6-2 and TRBV6-3, could not be distinguished by the 87-base-pair reads and were therefore excluded. When HLA alleles, especially DR and DQ, strongly co-occurred, TCR associations were difficult to assign to individual alleles. The study gave a list of 150 to 200 TCR beta chains associated with cytomegalovirus. Correlated functional status among segregating V segments might be attributable to linkage disequilibrium, but an unknown experimental factor could not be ruled out. A further reported finding was that TCR beta sequences accurately predicted the HLA-A and HLA-B alleles for most subjects in the first cohort. The authors suggested that the approach could potentially be generalized to other disease states and immunological phenotypes. Because some donors lacked HLA typing at each locus, the association tests relied only on the typed subset. Immune exposure information for the cohort was limited to CMV serostatus. Cytomegalovirus status was reported to be diagnosed by the classifier with high specificity and sensitivity in both the original and validation cohorts. In a later analysis, TCR association rates were found to vary across HLA loci, with the most associated TCRs seen for DRB1 alleles and the fewest for HLA-C alleles. Most TCR sequences were seen in very few donors, while some public TCRs were found in many individuals. Most CMV-associated TCR beta chains appeared to be HLA-restricted in a later analysis, and the HLA associations seemed to be driven largely by CMV exposure. A later analysis associated about 16,000 TCR beta sequences with specific HLA alleles at a false discovery rate of 0.05. Because counts were too low, seventeen rarely observed V segments, including chromosome 9 orphons, were excluded from the earlier analysis of 587 of the donors. Only TCR beta chains were sequenced in this cohort, and the absence of alpha or paired-chain data limited detectable features. Compared with the 666-donor mean, donors in an Asian-associated ancestry cluster had fewer N-insertions in productive TCRs, according to a later genetic analysis. According to a later analysis, parvovirus B19, influenza, CMV and Epstein-Barr virus appeared linked to several top co-occurrence clusters. In an earlier analysis of some 500 of the donors, most TCR beta V segments were observed in productive rearrangements about 87% or about 30% of the time, broadly matching IMGT annotations. The sequencing pipeline was judged likely to have produced a cluster of highly shared sequence variants as a technical artifact. The presence/absence analyses assumed that sequencing depth was roughly uniform across donors, and that assumption may not be true. Three of the identified cytomegalovirus-associated TCR beta chains were confirmed in vitro to be specific for cytomegalovirus antigens. V-gene and J-gene trimming of TCR beta chains was associated with a missense DCLRE1C variant in a later genetic analysis, and the association was replicated in an independent cohort. A later analysis found that HLA-associated TCR beta chains were more clonally expanded and had lower generation probabilities than equally common non-associated chains.

The CDR3 covers 12 residues, taking in both the cysteine and the phenylalanine. The retained sequence is limited to the CDR3, 36 bases, with the frame set at the first base. Trimming at the junction amounts to 5 bases on V and 5 bases on J, and the germline ends lie 9 bases apart. The germline V gene provides CDR1 MDHEN and CDR2 SYDVKM. The cohort was made up of 650 to 700 healthy bone marrow donors. Cohort members were all nominally healthy when sampled, although unrecorded immune exposures were likely present. The donor was CMV seropositive and was included in the group of 250 to 350 seropositive cohort members. A peripheral blood sample was collected from each donor, and TCR beta sequencing was performed on peripheral blood mononuclear cells. Genomic DNA extraction from the blood cell samples was performed with the Qiagen DNeasy Blood Extraction Kit.

The source is a woman aged 50 to 60 in good health and CMV-seropositive. The sequence is built from TRBV28 and TRBJ1-2; the D region possibly corresponds to TRBD1 (6 bases align). Specimen: PBMCs. The CDR3 region has the sequence CASSPGTYGYTF. At the DNA level, the sequence is TGTGCCAGCAGTCCCGGGACATATGGCTACACCTTC.